This T cell receptor beta chain was found in a study of blood T cell repertoires in COVID-19. Sequenced by immunoSEQ multiplex PCR; TCRdb stores in-frame clones only, minus some. Here the sample spans just over 650,000 clones, 90% being singletons. V was pared by 3 bases and J by 2 bases, with 6 bases of the junction left unmatched. The CDR3 has 17 residues. Germline loops: CDR1 MGHRA, CDR2 YSYEKL. The receptor's source is a woman aged 18-30 years with acute or convalescent COVID-19. The sample comprised peripheral blood. The chain combines TRBV4-1 with TRBJ2-3, with 12 positions matching TRBD2. CDR3: CASSQEGLAGTTDTQYF. For the CDR3, the DNA is TGCGCCAGCAGCCAGGAAGGACTAGCGGGAACCACAGATACGCAGTATTTT.